Below, 2 T cell receptor beta chains from the same sample are listed, as sequenced in a study of identical twins' blood T cells. In TCRdb, the 5' RACE reads were re-called with MiXCR into one record per CDR3 protein. The sample lists 400,000 or so distinct CDR3 sequences, 28% occurring once. Sequenced material: PBMCs. Receptors were obtained from a woman aged 18 to 50 in good health.

The V and J genes are TRBV2 and TRBJ2-1; D unclear. With 7 bases removed from V and 2 bases from J, the gap between germline ends came to 12 bases. The V gene's germline CDR1 is SNHLY and CDR2 FYNNEI. The length of the CDR3 is 14 residues. Written as DNA, the CDR3 is TGTGCCAGCATGCAGACGGGCCCCTACAATGAGCAGTTCTTC. Translation: CASMQTGPYNEQFF.

Ten or more counts support this clonotype. This chain links TRBV6-5 with TRBJ1-1; D gene uncertain. The CDR3 has 14 residues. CDR1 is MNHEY and CDR2 is SVGAGI in the germline V gene. Between the trimmed V and J ends, which lost 0 bases and 10 bases, there was a span of 15 bases. The CDR3 here is CASSYSARLVLAFF. CDR3 coding DNA: TGTGCCAGCAGTTACTCGGCCAGGCTCGTTTTAGCTTTCTTT.